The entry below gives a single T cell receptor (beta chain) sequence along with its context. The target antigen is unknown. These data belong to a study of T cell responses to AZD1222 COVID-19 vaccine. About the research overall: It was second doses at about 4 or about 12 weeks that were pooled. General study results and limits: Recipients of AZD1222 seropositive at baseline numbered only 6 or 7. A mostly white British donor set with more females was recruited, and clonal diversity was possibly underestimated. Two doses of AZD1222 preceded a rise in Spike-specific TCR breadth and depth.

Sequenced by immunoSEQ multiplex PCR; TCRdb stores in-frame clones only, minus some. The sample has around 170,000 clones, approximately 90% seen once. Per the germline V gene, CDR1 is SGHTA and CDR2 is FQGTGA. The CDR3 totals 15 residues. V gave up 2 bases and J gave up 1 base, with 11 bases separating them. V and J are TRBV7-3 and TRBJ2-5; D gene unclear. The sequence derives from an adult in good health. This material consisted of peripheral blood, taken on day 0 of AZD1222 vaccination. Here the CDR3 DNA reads TGTGCCAGCAGCTTATCTGCGAACCGCCAAGAGACCCAGTACTTC. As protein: CASSLSANRQETQYF.